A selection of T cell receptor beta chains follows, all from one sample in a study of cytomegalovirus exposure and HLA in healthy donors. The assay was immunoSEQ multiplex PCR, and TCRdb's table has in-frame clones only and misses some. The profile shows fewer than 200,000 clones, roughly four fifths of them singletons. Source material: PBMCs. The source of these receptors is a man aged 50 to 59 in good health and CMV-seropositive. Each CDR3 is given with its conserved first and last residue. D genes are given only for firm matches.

CDR3: CAISDLAGVSETQYF; D: TRBD2; V: TRBV10-3; J: TRBJ2-5
CDR3: CASSLTRGQGGGMAEQFF; D: -; V: TRBV28; J: TRBJ2-1
CDR3: CASSLAGGYEQYF; D: TRBD2; V: TRBV10-1; J: TRBJ2-7
CDR3: CASSFIGGEQEAQYF; D: -; V: TRBV7-2; J: TRBJ2-5
CDR3: CASSTQGDTEAFF; D: TRBD1; V: TRBV9; J: TRBJ1-1
CDR3: CASSTSTGLINNEQFF; D: -; V: TRBV7-2; J: TRBJ2-1
CDR3: CASSLLGTGFTDTQYF; D: TRBD1; V: TRBV5-8; J: TRBJ2-3
CDR3: CASTDGGARETQYF; D: TRBD2; V: TRBV6-5; J: TRBJ2-5
CDR3: CATSRGLAGEGEQYF; D: TRBD2; V: TRBV15; J: TRBJ2-7
CDR3: CARSLDLPPPGGTEAFF; D: TRBD1; V: TRBV5-3; J: TRBJ1-1
CDR3: CASSGLAEDNEQFF; D: TRBD2; V: TRBV6-4; J: TRBJ2-1
CDR3: CSATGGLGNEQFF; D: TRBD2; V: TRBV29-1; J: TRBJ2-1
CDR3: CASSQDLGAAGELFF; D: -; V: TRBV4-3; J: TRBJ2-2
CDR3: CASSIGFIGELFF; D: -; V: TRBV19; J: TRBJ2-2
CDR3: CSARQGEGYTF; D: TRBD1; V: TRBV20-1; J: TRBJ1-2
CDR3: CASSSRPTVNTEAFF; D: -; V: TRBV7-2; J: TRBJ1-1
CDR3: CASRGTGVYEKLFF; D: TRBD1; V: TRBV19; J: TRBJ1-4
CDR3: CASSARTVSYEQYF; D: -; V: TRBV7-6; J: -
CDR3: CASSPGSPSYEQYF; D: -; V: TRBV4-1; J: TRBJ2-7
CDR3: CASYRPQGAGYTF; D: -; V: TRBV28; J: TRBJ1-2
CDR3: CASSQVSRFPPGQGETQYF; D: TRBD1; V: TRBV14; J: TRBJ2-5
CDR3: CASSLRDQETQYF; D: -; V: TRBV11-3; J: TRBJ2-5
CDR3: CASSQDRGGLSYNEQFF; D: TRBD1; V: TRBV4-1; J: TRBJ2-1
CDR3: CASSHRDRNYEQYF; D: TRBD1; V: TRBV7-2; J: TRBJ2-7
CDR3: CASSYLGGGREQFF; D: -; V: TRBV6-5; J: TRBJ2-1
CDR3: CASSRLAGGTDTQYF; D: TRBD2; V: TRBV6-5; J: TRBJ2-3
CDR3: CASSAGQGDYSNQPQHF; D: TRBD1; V: TRBV7-9; J: TRBJ1-5
CDR3: CASSVTGGWGETQYF; D: TRBD1; V: TRBV2; J: TRBJ2-5
CDR3: CASLQRGSGELFF; D: -; V: TRBV5-5; J: TRBJ2-2
CDR3: CASTPFGSLQTQYF; D: -; V: TRBV6-1; J: TRBJ2-5
CDR3: CASSPGTSYYNEQFF; D: TRBD2; V: TRBV19; J: TRBJ2-1
CDR3: CASSVETSGRGDTQYF; D: TRBD2; V: TRBV9; J: TRBJ2-3
CDR3: CAWTQGAGGYGYTF; D: TRBD1; V: TRBV30; J: TRBJ1-2
CDR3: CASSSSRTGRPDSYTF; D: TRBD1; V: TRBV5-6; J: TRBJ1-2
CDR3: CASSLELVNEQFF; D: -; V: TRBV7-9; J: TRBJ2-1
CDR3: CASSSFRRDRGLAAYEQYF; D: -; V: TRBV5-6; J: TRBJ2-7
CDR3: CASSSSGGEVDTQYF; D: TRBD2; V: TRBV5-4; J: TRBJ2-3
CDR3: CAAGTVTHQPQHF; D: TRBD1; V: TRBV6-5; J: TRBJ1-5
CDR3: CASSGLAGFSDTQYF; D: TRBD2; V: TRBV6-5; J: TRBJ2-3